This T cell receptor (beta chain) is from a study of technical replicates of blood from several donors. The germline V and J ends were trimmed by 5 bases and 4 bases, with 13 bases remaining between them. The CDR3 covers 14 residues. From germline, CDR1 is SGHRS and CDR2 YFSETQ. This table comes from immunoSEQ multiplex PCR, and its TCRdb copy is limited to in-frame clones, with some not included. The data contain approximately 81,000 clones, 80% to 90% of them seen just once; the ten biggest clones take up roughly 4%. As to this clone: This same CDR3 is encoded by further DNA sequences in the sample.

The chain combines TRBV5-1 with TRBJ2-1; the D gene is possibly TRBD2 (6 bases). This TCR was sampled from a human donor in good health. Some clones in this sample may be carry-over from other donors' samples. Sequencing was done on a sample of PBMCs. DNA of the CDR3: TGCGCCAGCAGTCTTAGCGGCGGATACAATGAGCAGTTCTTC. Protein product: CASSLSGGYNEQFF.